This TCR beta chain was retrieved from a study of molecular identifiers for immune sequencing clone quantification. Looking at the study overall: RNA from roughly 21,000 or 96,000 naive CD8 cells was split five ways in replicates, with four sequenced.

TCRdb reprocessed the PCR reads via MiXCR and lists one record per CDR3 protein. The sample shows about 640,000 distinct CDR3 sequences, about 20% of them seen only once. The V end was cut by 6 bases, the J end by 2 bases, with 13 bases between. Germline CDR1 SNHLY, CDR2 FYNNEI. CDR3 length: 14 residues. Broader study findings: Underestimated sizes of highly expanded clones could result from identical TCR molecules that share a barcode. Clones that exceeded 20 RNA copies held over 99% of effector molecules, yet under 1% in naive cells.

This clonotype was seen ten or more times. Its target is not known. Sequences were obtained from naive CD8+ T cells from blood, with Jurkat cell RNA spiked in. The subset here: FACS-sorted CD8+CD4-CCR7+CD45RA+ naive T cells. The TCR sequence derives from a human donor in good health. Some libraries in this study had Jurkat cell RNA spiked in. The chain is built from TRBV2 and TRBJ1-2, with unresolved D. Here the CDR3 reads CASRLESANYGYTF. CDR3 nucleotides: TGTGCCAGCAGGTTGGAGTCCGCAAACTATGGCTACACCTTC.